The 27 T cell receptor beta chains in this list originate from one sample, sequenced in a study of regulatory T cells in long-lasting Graves disease. Time point denoted: persistent/refractory GD, antithyroid drugs over 5 years with positive TRAb. From RNA extracted from PBMCs, the TCR library was made. Construction of the TCR beta libraries employed iRepertoire HTBI primers in conjunction with Arm-PCR of CDR3 regions. From the multiplex PCR reads, TCRdb called clonotypes with MiXCR, one entry per CDR3 protein. The table has 500,000 to 800,000 distinct CDR3 sequences, about 32% seen once; the top ten hold 42%. The specimen comprised peripheral blood mononuclear cells (PBMCs), sampled when the disease was refractory, from a patient treated with antithyroid drugs. The origin of the receptors is a female donor with Graves disease.

The CDR3 loop is CAITSSGNTIYF. CDR3 DNA sequence: TGTGCCATCACTAGCTCTGGAAACACCATATATTTT. The chain couples TRBV10-3 to TRBJ1-3; D call uncertain. V dropped 7 bases and J dropped 0 bases, with 4 bases sitting between them. From germline, CDR1 is ENHRY and CDR2 SYGVKD. The CDR3 totals 12 residues.

Comment on this clonotype: A much more abundant neighbour one base away suggests this may be a read error. The chain has TRBV2 and TRBJ1-1; unclear D gene. The germline V gene has CDR1 SNHLY and CDR2 FYNNEI. The CDR3 extends over 13 amino acids. V gave up 5 bases and J gave up 3 bases, with 10 bases separating them. The CDR3, as DNA: TGTGCCAGCAGTAAAGATCATGACACTGAAGCTTTCTTT. It translates to CASSKDHDTEAFF.

This clonotype has only a few counts. The chain carries TRBV19 and TRBJ1-1; maybe TRBD1 (5 bases). Trimming cost V 5 bases and J 1 base, with 11 bases left between them. Germline CDR1 and CDR2: LNHDA and SQIVND (reference sequence). CDR3 length: 14 amino acids. DNA of the CDR3: TGTGCCAGTAGTTACGGGGGTACGAACACTGAAGCTTTCTTT. It yields the protein CASSYGGTNTEAFF.

A word on this clonotype: The junction departs from the called germline gene at one end, perhaps through a read error. The rearrangement uses TRBV9 and TRBJ1-2; 8 nucleotides line up with TRBD1. Looked up from germline, CDR1 is SGDLS and CDR2 is YYNGEE. The CDR3 totals 16 residues. In nucleotides, the CDR3 is TGTGCCAGCAGCGAACATGGGACAGGAGCTAACTATGGCGACACCTTC. Its protein is CASSEHGTGANYGDTF.

The chain is built from TRBV12-3 or TRBV12-4 and TRBJ2-7; 7 nucleotides match TRBD2. The CDR3 spans 18 residues. V shed 3 bases, J shed 0 bases, and the junction held 14 bases outside the gene matches. In DNA form, the CDR3 reads TGTGCCAGCAGTTTGAGAACACTGGGAGGCGGGAGCTCCTACGAGCAGTACTTC. Its protein is CASSLRTLGGGSSYEQYF.

In its sample, this clonotype was seen many times. The V call is TRBV11-2, the J call TRBJ1-4; TRBD1 aligns across 7 bases. Trimming cost V 1 base and J 7 bases; bases outside gene matches: 3. In germline, CDR1 is SGHAT, CDR2 FQNNGV. The CDR3 length is 14 residues. The CDR3 DNA is TGTGCCAGCAGCTTAGGACAGGGAGGTGAAAAACTGTTTTTT. Its translation is CASSLGQGGEKLFF.

The chain has TRBV11-3 and TRBJ1-1; TRBD1 is a possible D gene (5 bases). V gave up 5 bases and J gave up 7 bases, with 14 bases separating them. Germline CDR1 is SGHNT and CDR2 is YENEEA. The CDR3 spans 13 residues. The CDR3 region has the DNA TGTGCCAGCAGCCTCGGACCTGGGGGTGAAGCTTTCTTT. This gives the protein CASSLGPGGEAFF.

This clonotype was recorded a few times. The chain uses TRBV7-7 and TRBJ2-5; 11 bases agree with TRBD2. V gave up 6 bases and J gave up 5 bases; unmatched junction bases: 11. The CDR3 has 16 amino acids. Germline values: CDR1 SSHAT, CDR2 FNYEAQ (reference sequence). The CDR3 protein is CASSPLAGVLRETQYF. Written as DNA, the CDR3 is TGTGCCAGCAGTCCACTAGCGGGAGTTCTCCGGGAGACCCAGTACTTC.

This clonotype has only a few counts. This chain uses TRBV10-3 with TRBJ1-1; D unclear. Trimming left V 2 bases short and J 5 bases short, with 12 bases between. This CDR3 comprises 14 residues. The germline V gene encodes CDR1 ENHRY and CDR2 SYGVKD. CDR3 DNA sequence: TGTGCCATCAGTGAGGCGGGGATGGGAACTGAAGCTTTCTTT. Translation: CAISEAGMGTEAFF.

The rearrangement uses TRBV10-3 and TRBJ1-1, with D perhaps matching TRBD1 (6 bases). Germline V gene lookup returns CDR1 ENHRY and CDR2 SYGVKD. Trimming removed 5 bases at V and 6 bases at J, with 16 bases between. The CDR3 extends over 14 amino acids. The CDR3 DNA reads as TGTGCCATCAGTTTTCGGGGGGCGGACGCTGAAGCTTTCTTT. Its protein product is CAISFRGADAEAFF.

This clonotype was detected a few times. This chain links TRBV20-1 with TRBJ2-7; 11 bases fit TRBD1. The length of the CDR3 is 15 residues. The V segment lost 0 bases and the J segment 3 bases; nucleotides outside the gene matches: 4. Germline loops: CDR1 DFQATT, CDR2 SNEGSKA (reference sequence). The CDR3 DNA reads TGCAGTGCTAGAGATCTGGGACAGGGGGGCTACGAGCAGTACTTC. Translation gives CSARDLGQGGYEQYF.

This clonotype was counted many times. J is TRBJ1-5 and V is TRBV28; unclear D gene. Trimming shortened V by 3 bases and J by 2 bases, and 8 bases separated the two germline ends. CDR1 is MDHEN, CDR2 SYDVKM, per germline. This CDR3 has 14 residues. The CDR3 region has the DNA TGTGCCAGCAGTTTCGCGGTAGGCAATCAGCCCCAGCATTTT. Its translation: CASSFAVGNQPQHF. Full variable domain (remainder filled in from reference TRBV28 and TRBJ1-5): DVKVTQSSRYLVKRTGEKVFLECVQDMDHENMFWYRQDPGLGLRLIYFSYDVKMKEKGDIPEGYSVSREKKERFSLILESASTNQTSMYLCASSFAVGNQPQHFGDGTRLSIL.

In this sample, this clonotype turned up a few times. The chain couples TRBV6-1 to TRBJ2-7, with TRBD1 as a possible D gene (5 bases). The CDR3 is 15 residues long. Germline CDR1 reads MNHNS; CDR2 reads SASEGT. V lost 6 bases to trimming and J lost 7 bases, with 22 bases between them. The CDR3 loop is CASSPTLRQGWEQYF. The CDR3 DNA reads as TGTGCCAGCAGCCCCACACTTAGGCAGGGTTGGGAGCAGTACTTC.

This clonotype was found many times. This chain uses TRBV5-1 with TRBJ1-1; tentatively, D is TRBD1 (5 bases). The germline V gene has CDR1 SGHRS and CDR2 YFSETQ. The V end lost 0 bases, the J end lost 8 bases, and 11 bases lay between the germline ends. There are 13 residues in the CDR3. In nucleotides, the CDR3 is TGCGCCAGCAGCTTGGGGACACAGGAAGAAGCTTTCTTT. The encoded protein is CASSLGTQEEAFF.

J is TRBJ1-3 and V is TRBV29-1; 7 bases are a match to TRBD1. V was clipped by 1 base and J by 4 bases; unmatched bases: 1. Germline CDR1 and CDR2: SQVTM and ANQGSEA. This CDR3 is 13 amino acids long. CDR3 nucleotide sequence: TGCAGCGTTGAAGCCAGGGGGGGAAACACCATATATTTT. As protein: CSVEARGGNTIYF.

The rearrangement uses TRBV11-2 and TRBJ2-7; no reliable D call. Deletions cut 0 bases from V and 2 bases from J, with 8 bases between. Germline V gene sequence: CDR1 SGHAT, CDR2 FQNNGV. CDR3 length equals 14 residues. CDR3 nucleotides: TGTGCCAGCAGCTTAGATCTGCACCCCTACGAGCAGTACTTC. This translates into CASSLDLHPYEQYF. The complete variable domain, with remaining parts taken from reference TRBV11-2 and TRBJ2-7, reads EAGVAQSPRYKIIEKRQSVAFWCNPISGHATLYWYQQILGQGPKLLIQFQNNGVVDDSQLPKDRFSAERLKGVDSTLKIQPAKLEDSAVYLCASSLDLHPYEQYFGPGTRLTVT.

At least ten counts were recorded for this clonotype. The CDR3: CASRAGLDNSPLHF. In DNA, the CDR3 is TGTGCCAGCAGGGCCGGACTGGATAATTCACCCCTCCACTTT. The chain combines TRBV28 with TRBJ1-6, with D unclear. V was shortened by 6 bases and J by 5 bases, with 11 bases between the two germline ends. The CDR3 is made up of 14 amino acids. Germline V gives CDR1 MDHEN, CDR2 SYDVKM.

This clonotype was counted ten times or more. The chain joins TRBV28 to TRBJ1-2, with 9 bases that match TRBD1. The CDR3 is 16 residues long. V shed 4 bases, J shed 4 bases, and the junction held 10 bases outside the gene matches. Germline V CDR1 and CDR2: MDHEN, SYDVKM. In DNA, the CDR3 is TGTGCCAGCAGTTATACAGGGGGCTTCGGGCGCTATGGCTACACCTTC. Amino acids: CASSYTGGFGRYGYTF.

Details on this clonotype: The conserved closing phenylalanine or tryptophan is absent in this CDR3, likely reflecting a read error. The gene calls are TRBV30 and TRBJ1-2; no firm D call. Looked up from germline, CDR1 is GTSNPN and CDR2 is SVGIG (reference sequence). There are 12 residues in the CDR3. V dropped 1 base and J dropped 7 bases, with 10 bases sitting between them. The CDR3 nucleotides are TGTGCCTGGAGTGGTGGCGCTGGTGGCTACACCCTC. Residues: CAWSGGAGGYTL.

This clonotype was recorded a few times. V usage is TRBV3-1 and J usage is TRBJ1-1; D perhaps matches TRBD1 (5 bases). V shed 0 bases and J shed 6 bases, with 11 bases lying between them. Looked up from germline, CDR1 is LGHDT and CDR2 is YNNKEL (reference sequence). The CDR3 has 14 amino acids. CDR3 sequence reads: CASSQDGGTAEAFF. DNA for the CDR3: TGTGCCAGCAGCCAAGATGGAGGGACGGCTGAAGCTTTCTTT.

This clonotype was seen at least ten times. The chain employs TRBV28 and TRBJ1-1; D is unclear. There are 14 residues in the CDR3. Germline V gene lookup returns CDR1 MDHEN and CDR2 SYDVKM. V gave up 5 bases and J gave up 0 bases, with 10 bases separating them. CDR3 nucleotide sequence: TGTGCCAGCAGTACTCATGGATTGAACACTGAAGCTTTCTTT. It codes for CASSTHGLNTEAFF.

This chain joins TRBV10-3 and TRBJ2-7; 7 positions agree with TRBD1. Trimming removed 6 bases from V and 3 bases from J; junction bases left unmatched: 5. There are 13 residues in the CDR3. Germline CDR1 is ENHRY and CDR2 is SYGVKD. This chain's CDR3 is CAISLTGNYEQYF. Written as DNA, the CDR3 is TGTGCCATCAGCCTGACAGGGAACTACGAGCAGTACTTC.

This clonotype was detected many times. V is TRBV11-1 and J is TRBJ2-5; perhaps TRBD2 as D (6 bases). Between the trimmed V and J ends, which lost 4 bases and 3 bases, there was a span of 21 bases. The CDR3 sequence is 17 residues long. Germline CDR1 SGHAT, CDR2 FQDESV (reference sequence). Written as DNA, the CDR3 is TGTGCCAGCAGCTCGGTCCGCCGGGACTCATTCAAAGAGACCCAGTACTTC. It specifies CASSSVRRDSFKETQYF.

The chain recombines TRBV25-1 with TRBJ2-5; D gene ambiguous. CDR1 is MGHDK and CDR2 is SYGVNS in the germline V gene. The CDR3 loop spans 13 amino acids. The V end was cut by 3 bases, the J end by 4 bases, with 9 bases between. The CDR3 loop reads CASSEVGLETQYF. The CDR3 DNA follows: TGTGCCAGCAGTGAGGTGGGATTAGAGACCCAGTACTTC.

This sequence joins TRBV20-1 and TRBJ2-7; D is uncertain. This CDR3 contains 12 residues. Germline V gene sequence: CDR1 DFQATT, CDR2 SNEGSKA (reference sequence). V lost 7 bases and J 3 bases, leaving 13 bases between the germline ends. The CDR3, as DNA: TGCAGTGTACGCTCCGACGGCTACGAGCAGTACTTC. Encoded protein: CSVRSDGYEQYF.

The chain has TRBV7-6 and TRBJ1-3; D gene uncertain. Trimming stripped 5 bases from V and 7 bases from J, with 15 bases between. The V gene's germline CDR1 is SGHVS and CDR2 FNYEAQ. The CDR3 extends over 14 amino acids. The CDR3 here is CASSLTPSGNTIYF. DNA for the CDR3: TGTGCCAGCAGCCTGACACCGTCCGGTAACACCATATATTTT.

This chain uses TRBV27 with TRBJ2-7; a weak D match, TRBD1 (6 bases). The length of the CDR3 is 15 residues. V was trimmed by 7 bases and J by 0 bases, leaving 16 bases between them. Germline loops: CDR1 MNHEY, CDR2 SMNVEV (reference sequence). In DNA form, the CDR3 reads TGTGCCAGCACCTTCCTAGGGGGTAGCTCCTACGAGCAGTACTTC. This encodes CASTFLGGSSYEQYF.